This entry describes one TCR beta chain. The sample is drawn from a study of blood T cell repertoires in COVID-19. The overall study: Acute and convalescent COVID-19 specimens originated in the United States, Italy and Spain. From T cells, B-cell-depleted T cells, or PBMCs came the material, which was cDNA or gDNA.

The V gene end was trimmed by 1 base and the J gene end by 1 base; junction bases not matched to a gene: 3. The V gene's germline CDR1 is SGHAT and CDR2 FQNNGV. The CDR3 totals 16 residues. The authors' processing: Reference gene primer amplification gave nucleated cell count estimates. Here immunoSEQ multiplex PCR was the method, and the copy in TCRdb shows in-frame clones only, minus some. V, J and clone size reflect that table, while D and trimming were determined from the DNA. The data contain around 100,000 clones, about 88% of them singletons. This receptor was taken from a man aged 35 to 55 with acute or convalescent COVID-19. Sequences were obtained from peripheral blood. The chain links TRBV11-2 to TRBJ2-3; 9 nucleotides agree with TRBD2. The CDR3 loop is CASSLAWTSGTDTQYF. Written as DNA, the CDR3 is TGTGCCAGCAGCTTAGCTTGGACTAGCGGCACAGATACGCAGTATTTT.